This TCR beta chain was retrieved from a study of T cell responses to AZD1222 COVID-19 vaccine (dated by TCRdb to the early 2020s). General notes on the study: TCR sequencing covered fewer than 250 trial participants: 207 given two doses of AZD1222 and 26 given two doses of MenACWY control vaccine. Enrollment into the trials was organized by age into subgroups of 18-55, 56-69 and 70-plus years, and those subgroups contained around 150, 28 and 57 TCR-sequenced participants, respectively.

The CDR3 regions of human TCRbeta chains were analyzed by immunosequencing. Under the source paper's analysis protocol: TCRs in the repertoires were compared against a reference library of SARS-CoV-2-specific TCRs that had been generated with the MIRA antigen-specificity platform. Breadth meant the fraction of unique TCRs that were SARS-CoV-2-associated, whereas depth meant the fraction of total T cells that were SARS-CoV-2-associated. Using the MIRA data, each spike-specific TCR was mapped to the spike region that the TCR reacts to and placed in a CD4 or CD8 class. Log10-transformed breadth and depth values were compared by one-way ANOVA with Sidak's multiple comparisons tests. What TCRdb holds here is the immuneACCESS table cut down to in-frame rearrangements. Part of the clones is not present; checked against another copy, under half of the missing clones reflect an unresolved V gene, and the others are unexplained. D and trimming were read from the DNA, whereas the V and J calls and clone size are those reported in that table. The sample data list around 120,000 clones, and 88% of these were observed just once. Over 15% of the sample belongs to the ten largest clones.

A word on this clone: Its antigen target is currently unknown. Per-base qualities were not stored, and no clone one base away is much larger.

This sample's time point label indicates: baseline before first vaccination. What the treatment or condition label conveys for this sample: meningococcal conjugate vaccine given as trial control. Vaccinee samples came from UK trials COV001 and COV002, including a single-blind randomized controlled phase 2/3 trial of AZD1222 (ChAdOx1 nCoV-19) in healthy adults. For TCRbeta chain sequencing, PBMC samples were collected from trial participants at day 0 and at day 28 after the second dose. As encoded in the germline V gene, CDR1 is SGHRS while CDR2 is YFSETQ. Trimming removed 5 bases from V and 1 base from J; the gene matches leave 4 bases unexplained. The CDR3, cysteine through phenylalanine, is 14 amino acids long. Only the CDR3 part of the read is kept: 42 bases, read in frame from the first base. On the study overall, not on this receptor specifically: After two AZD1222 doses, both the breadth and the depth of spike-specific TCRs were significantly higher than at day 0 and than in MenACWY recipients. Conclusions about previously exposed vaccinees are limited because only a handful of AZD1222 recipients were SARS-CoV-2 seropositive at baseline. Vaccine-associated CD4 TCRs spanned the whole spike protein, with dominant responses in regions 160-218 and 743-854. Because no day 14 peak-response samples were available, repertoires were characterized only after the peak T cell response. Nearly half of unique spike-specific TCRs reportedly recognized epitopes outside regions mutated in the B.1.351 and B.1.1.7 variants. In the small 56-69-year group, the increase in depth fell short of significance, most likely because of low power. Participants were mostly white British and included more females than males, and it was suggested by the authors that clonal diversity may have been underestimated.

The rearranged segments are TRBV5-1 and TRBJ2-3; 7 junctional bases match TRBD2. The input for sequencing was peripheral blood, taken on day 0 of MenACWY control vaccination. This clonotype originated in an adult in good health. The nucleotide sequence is TGCGCCAGCAGAGATACTAGCGGCACAGATACGCAGTATTTT. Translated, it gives CASRDTSGTDTQYF.